This passage covers 16 T cell receptor beta chains from one sample sequenced in a study of blood T cell repertoires in COVID-19. Produced via immunoSEQ multiplex PCR; TCRdb's table is partial and in-frame only. The sample carries over 55,000 clones, around 91% recorded once. The sequenced material came from peripheral blood. These receptors all come from a human donor in a cohort sampled during active COVID-19.

This CDR3 is CASSPLSGLGSSYNEQFF. The CDR3 region has the DNA TGTGCCAGCTCACCACTATCAGGGCTGGGAAGCTCCTACAATGAGCAGTTCTTC. The chain couples TRBV18 to TRBJ2-1; possibly TRBD1 for D (5 bases). CDR1 is KGHSH and CDR2 is LQKENI in the germline V gene. V was pared by 1 base and J by 0 bases, with 16 bases between. The CDR3 totals 18 residues.

In DNA, the CDR3 is TGTGCCAGTAGTATTAATACAGGAGGGCACACTGAAGCTTTCTTT. Its protein product is CASSINTGGHTEAFF. The V call is TRBV19, the J call TRBJ1-1; D may be TRBD1 (5 bases). CDR1 and CDR2 from the germline V gene are LNHDA and SQIVND (reference sequence). The CDR3 runs to 15 residues. With 3 bases removed from V and 3 bases from J, the gap between germline ends came to 14 bases.

Here the CDR3 reads CASSSPGDSTKLVGSNQPQHF. For the CDR3, the DNA is TGTGCCAGCAGCTCTCCTGGGGACAGTACTAAGTTGGTCGGAAGCAATCAGCCCCAGCATTTT. The chain combines TRBV21-1 with TRBJ1-5; the table's D call, TRBD1, has no DNA check behind it. TRBV21-1 counts as a pseudogene. The CDR3 is made up of 21 amino acids.

The rearrangement uses TRBV19 and TRBJ1-1, with a weak D call TRBD1 (5 bases). The CDR3 runs to 12 residues. Trimming left V 7 bases short and J 4 bases short, with 10 bases between. The germline gives CDR1 LNHDA, CDR2 SQIVND (reference sequence). DNA of the CDR3: TGTGCCAGTAAGGTGGGGGGCACTGAAGCTTTCTTT. Amino acids: CASKVGGTEAFF.

The rearrangement joins TRBV12-3 or TRBV12-4 to TRBJ2-7; 7 bases line up with TRBD1. This CDR3 comprises 12 residues. The J segment lost 5 bases and the V segment lost 5 bases, leaving 3 bases of the junction unmatched. The CDR3, as DNA: TGTGCCAGCAGTCAACAGGGGCACGAGCAGTACTTC. Its translation: CASSQQGHEQYF.

The chain has TRBV4-1 and TRBJ2-5, with D possibly TRBD1 on 6 matching bases. CDR1 is MGHRA and CDR2 is YSYEKL in the germline V gene. This CDR3 comprises 15 residues. V shed 4 bases and J shed 4 bases, with 16 bases lying between them. The CDR3 bases are TGCGCCAGCAGCCTAGTGGGGGTAGGGGGAGAGACCCAGTACTTC. Its translation: CASSLVGVGGETQYF.

V and J are TRBV11-2 and TRBJ2-6; a possible D gene is TRBD1 (5 bases). CDR1 is SGHAT, CDR2 FQNNGV, per germline. The CDR3 runs to 17 residues. V gave up 4 bases and J gave up 2 bases, with 15 bases separating them. CDR3 amino acids: CASSSLKGRAGANVLTF. The CDR3 nucleotides read TGTGCCAGCAGCTCCCTTAAGGGCAGGGCTGGGGCCAACGTCCTGACTTTC.

With regard to this clone: A read error may produce the germline difference seen at one junction end. V and J are TRBV20-1 and TRBJ2-7, with D perhaps matching TRBD1 (6 bases). Looked up from germline, CDR1 is DFQATT and CDR2 is SNEGSKA (reference sequence). This CDR3 spans 11 amino acids. For the CDR3, the DNA is TGCAGTGCTAGAGATGGAGTTGGACAGTCCTTC. Residues: CSARDGVGQSF.

V is TRBV11-2 and J is TRBJ1-1; TRBD1 might be the D (6 bases). CDR3 length: 17 residues. V lost 4 bases to trimming and J lost 2 bases, with 20 bases between them. Germline lookup yields CDR1 SGHAT and CDR2 FQNNGV. The CDR3 loop reads CASSSPTRDKENTEAFF. The CDR3 region has the DNA TGTGCCAGCAGCTCACCTACCCGGGACAAGGAAAACACTGAAGCTTTCTTT.

The rearrangement uses TRBV7-2 and TRBJ2-7; maybe TRBD2 (6 bases). CDR3 length: 18 amino acids. V shed 2 bases and J shed 1 base, with 21 bases lying between them. Germline V gives CDR1 SGHTA, CDR2 FQGNSA. The CDR3 bases are TGTGCCAGCAGCTTACGCCCCTGGCGGGGAGTAGCGTCCTACGAGCAGTACTTC. This codes for CASSLRPWRGVASYEQYF.

This chain connects TRBV11-2 to TRBJ2-3, with 8 bases identical to TRBD2. The CDR3 is made up of 15 amino acids. The junction had 9 bases not matched to a gene; V was cut back by 8 bases and J by 2 bases. The germline CDR1 and CDR2 sequences are SGHAT and FQNNGV. CDR3 sequence: CASSTGGQLTDTQYF. In DNA form, the CDR3 reads TGTGCCAGCTCCACGGGGGGGCAACTCACAGATACGCAGTATTTT.

This chain uses TRBV19 with TRBJ1-2; the match to TRBD1 covers 8 bases. V gave up 1 base and J gave up 4 bases; unmatched junction bases: 5. This CDR3 has 15 residues. In germline, CDR1 is LNHDA, CDR2 SQIVND (reference sequence). The CDR3 spells CASSIGSGTGYGYTF. The CDR3, as DNA: TGTGCCAGTAGTATAGGGTCCGGGACAGGCTATGGCTACACCTTC. Drawing the rest from reference TRBV19 and TRBJ1-2, the complete variable domain is DGGITQSPKYLFRKEGQNVTLSCEQNLNHDAMYWYRQDPGQGLRLIYYSQIVNDFQKGDIAEGYSVSREKKESFPLTVTSAQKNPTAFYLCASSIGSGTGYGYTFGSGTRLTVV.

V is TRBV30 and J is TRBJ1-6, with 7 bases lining up with TRBD1. This CDR3 spans 15 amino acids. V lost 0 bases to trimming and J lost 9 bases; unmatched junction nucleotides: 8. The germline gives CDR1 GTSNPN, CDR2 SVGIG (reference sequence). CDR3 sequence (DNA): TGTGCCTGGAGTGTACGAGGAGGGGGCGTTTCACCCCTCCACTTT. Translating it yields CAWSVRGGGVSPLHF.

The gene calls are TRBV3-1 (or the pseudogene TRBV3-2) and TRBJ1-1; TRBD1 aligns across 11 bases. Losses at the gene ends were 8 bases for V and 5 bases for J; bases not matched to a gene: 4. The V gene's germline CDR1 is LGHDT and CDR2 YNNKEL (reference sequence). This CDR3 region has 13 residues. CDR3: CASGTGGGTEAFF. Here the CDR3 DNA reads TGTGCCAGCGGGACAGGGGGAGGAACTGAAGCTTTCTTT.

The V gene is TRBV19, the J gene TRBJ1-5; weak D call: TRBD1 (6 bases). V gave up 9 bases and J gave up 4 bases, with 25 bases separating them. In germline, CDR1 is LNHDA, CDR2 SQIVND (reference sequence). This CDR3 is built from 17 residues. CDR3 in amino acids: CASPFGGAQGYNQPQHF. In nucleotides, the CDR3 is TGTGCCAGCCCCTTTGGCGGTGCTCAGGGGTATAATCAGCCCCAGCATTTT.

The chain uses TRBV10-3 and TRBJ2-7, with 7 bases that match TRBD1. V gave up 0 bases and J gave up 2 bases; unmatched junction bases: 13. The CDR3 has 18 residues. Germline V CDR1 and CDR2: ENHRY, SYGVKD. CDR3: CAISESRWGQQLTYEQYF. The CDR3 nucleotides are TGTGCCATCAGTGAGTCCCGGTGGGGACAGCAGCTAACCTACGAGCAGTACTTC.